This T cell receptor (beta chain) emerged from a study of shared clonotypes between healthy human individuals. The assay was immunoSEQ multiplex PCR, and TCRdb's table has in-frame clones only and misses some. The sample records roughly 1,000,000 clones, more than 75% being singletons. Caucasian adults residing in Nashville, Tennessee made up all the donors. Germline V gives CDR1 SEHNR, CDR2 FQNEAQ (reference sequence). This CDR3 region has 14 residues. V was shortened by 7 bases and J by 4 bases, with 15 bases between the two germline ends. V gene TRBV7-9 combines with J gene TRBJ2-3; a weak D match, TRBD2 (6 bases). Input material: memory CD4+ T cells from PBMCs. Subset given: CD45RA-negative fraction. The sequence was obtained from a man younger than 35 in good health. Some clones in this sample may be carry-over from other donors' samples. DNA of the CDR3: TGTGCCAGCACCCTAGGGAGGAGTGCAGATACGCAGTATTTT. Amino acid sequence: CASTLGRSADTQYF.